These 18 T cell receptor beta chains originate from one sample sequenced in a study of cytomegalovirus exposure and HLA in healthy donors (dated by TCRdb to between 2016 and 2019). Library method: the immunoSEQ multiplex PCR assay. For the multiplex PCR, a mixture combining 60 forward primers for TCR Vbeta segments and 13 reverse primers for TCR Jbeta segments was used. Entries here come from immuneACCESS through TCRdb and include only in-frame sequences with V and J called. Some clones fail to appear in such tables; in the studies checked, an unresolved V gene covers under half of the shortfall, and the cause of the remainder is unknown. This sample comprises about 190,000 clones, roughly 80% of them detected only once. In total, the top ten clones hold approximately 6.3% of the sample. Sequencing was carried out using PBMCs. The receptors originated from a man aged 35-49 years in good health and CMV-seropositive.

This clone was recorded once. This chain connects TRBV6-5 to TRBJ2-1; D is ambiguous. The CDR3 has 13 residues. V lost 2 bases, J lost 3 bases, and 5 bases lay in between. Germline CDR1 and CDR2: MNHEY and SVGAGI. The CDR3 DNA reads as TGTGCCAGCAGTTACGACTTCTACAATGAGCAGTTCTTC. Protein product: CASSYDFYNEQFF.

This clone was observed a single time. This rearrangement joins TRBV27 to TRBJ2-7, with D maybe TRBD2 (5 bases). V lost 1 base and J lost 0, with 7 bases in between. Per the germline V gene, CDR1 is MNHEY and CDR2 is SMNVEV (reference sequence). The CDR3 has 14 amino acids. The CDR3 region is CASSLFGSSYEQYF. CDR3 in DNA: TGTGCCAGCAGTTTATTTGGGAGCTCCTACGAGCAGTACTTC.

The chain uses TRBV27 and TRBJ2-7, with D perhaps matching TRBD2 (6 bases). The CDR3 is 14 residues long. Germline V gene lookup returns CDR1 MNHEY and CDR2 SMNVEV (reference sequence). Trimming removed 8 bases from V and 2 bases from J, with 16 bases in between. The CDR3 DNA reads as TGTGCCAGCCGAGCGGGCAGGGCGGCCTACGAGCAGTACTTC. This sequence encodes CASRAGRAAYEQYF.

This clone was counted once. The chain combines TRBV13 with TRBJ2-5; 13 bases are shared with TRBD2. The CDR3 runs 16 residues. Germline assignment: CDR1 PRHDT and CDR2 FYEKMQ (reference sequence). V lost 5 bases to trimming and J lost 1 base; unmatched junction nucleotides: 4. Written as DNA, the CDR3 is TGTGCCAGCAGCGCTGGACTAGCGGGGGTCCAAGAGACCCAGTACTTC. It encodes CASSAGLAGVQETQYF.

This clone was observed a few times. V is TRBV18 and J is TRBJ1-1, with 7 nucleotides matching TRBD1. From germline, CDR1 is KGHSH and CDR2 LQKENI. The CDR3 contains 15 residues. With 6 bases clipped from V and 4 bases from J, the junction kept 11 bases outside the gene matches. CDR3 nucleotides: TGTGCCAGCTCGAAGTCTACAGGGGACATCACTGAAGCTTTCTTT. It encodes CASSKSTGDITEAFF.

V is TRBV28 and J is TRBJ1-1; 8 positions match TRBD1. Germline-derived CDR1 and CDR2 are MDHEN and SYDVKM. Trimming took 6 bases from V and 6 from J; bases not matched to a gene: 12. The CDR3 spans 15 residues. The CDR3 DNA follows: TGTGCCAGCAGCCCCCCGGGACAGGTTCGGTCTGAAGCTTTCTTT. It is translated as CASSPPGQVRSEAFF.

The chain recombines TRBV4-3 with TRBJ1-1, with 7 bases aligning to TRBD1. V lost 0 bases to trimming and J lost 11 bases; unmatched junction nucleotides: 6. This CDR3 is built from 13 residues. Germline V gene data show CDR1 as LGHNA and CDR2 as YSLEER. CDR3 loop: CASSQESQQGAFF. CDR3 DNA: TGCGCCAGCAGCCAAGAGTCTCAACAGGGGGCTTTCTTT.

The chain combines TRBV15 with TRBJ1-4; D is uncertain. CDR3 length: 15 residues. CDR1 LNHNV and CDR2 YYDKDF come from the germline V gene (reference sequence). The V end lost 4 bases, the J end lost 6 bases, and 15 bases lay between the germline ends. CDR3 sequence (DNA): TGTGCCACCAGCACAGTAGACGGCGGGGATGAAAAACTGTTTTTT. Its protein product is CATSTVDGGDEKLFF.

The chain employs TRBV18 and TRBJ2-1, with a tentative D call TRBD2 (5 bases). V was trimmed by 2 bases and J by 7 bases, leaving 12 bases between them. CDR1 and CDR2 (germline): KGHSH, LQKENI. The CDR3 extends over 14 amino acids. The CDR3 is CASSPLGVENEQFF. DNA for the CDR3: TGTGCCAGCTCACCATTGGGAGTCGAGAATGAGCAGTTCTTC.

The V and J genes are TRBV27 and TRBJ2-7, with 9 bases matching TRBD2. The CDR3 is made up of 14 amino acids. Germline lookup yields CDR1 MNHEY and CDR2 SMNVEV (reference sequence). After removal of 2 bases from V and 4 bases from J, the junction contained 3 bases not matched to a gene. CDR3 amino acids: CASSLAGGFYEQYF. The CDR3 DNA is TGTGCCAGCAGTTTAGCGGGGGGGTTTTACGAGCAGTACTTC.

V gene TRBV4-1 combines with J gene TRBJ2-7; maybe TRBD1 (6 bases). Deletions cut 8 bases from V and 0 bases from J, with 14 bases between. Per germline, CDR1 MGHRA and CDR2 YSYEKL. This CDR3 region has 14 residues. The chain's CDR3 is CASALETGSYEQYF. CDR3 coding DNA: TGCGCCAGCGCCCTAGAGACAGGCTCCTACGAGCAGTACTTC.

V is TRBV9 and J is TRBJ2-7, with TRBD1 as a possible D gene (6 bases). CDR1 is SGDLS, CDR2 YYNGEE, per germline. The CDR3 contains 14 residues. Trimming shortened V by 2 bases and J by 8 bases, and 17 bases separated the two germline ends. The CDR3 DNA reads TGTGCCAGCAGCGTGAGTCTAGGGGGAAACAAGCAGTACTTC. This gives the protein CASSVSLGGNKQYF.

This chain links TRBV19 with TRBJ1-1, with 12 nucleotides matching TRBD1. The germline V gene has CDR1 LNHDA and CDR2 SQIVND (reference sequence). V lost 0 bases and J lost 7; bases outside the gene matches: 15. CDR3 size: 19 residues. CDR3 in DNA: TGTGCCAGTAGTATAGACCAAAACGGAGGGACAGGGGGCAGGGATGAAGCTTTCTTT. Residues: CASSIDQNGGTGGRDEAFF. The variable domain in full, completed from reference TRBV19 and TRBJ1-1, reads DGGITQSPKYLFRKEGQNVTLSCEQNLNHDAMYWYRQDPGQGLRLIYYSQIVNDFQKGDIAEGYSVSREKKESFPLTVTSAQKNPTAFYLCASSIDQNGGTGGRDEAFFGQGTRLTVV.

V usage is TRBV10-3 and J usage is TRBJ2-2, with 9 bases lining up with TRBD1. This CDR3 has 16 residues. CDR1 and CDR2 from the germline V gene are ENHRY and SYGVKD. After removal of 8 bases from V and 1 base from J, the junction contained 8 bases not matched to a gene. The CDR3 reads CAIGRDRVMNTGELFF. The CDR3 region has the DNA TGTGCCATCGGGAGGGACAGGGTAATGAACACCGGGGAGCTGTTTTTT.

This chain links TRBV5-1 with TRBJ1-6; weak D call: TRBD1 (6 bases). The CDR3 runs to 13 residues. Germline V gene sequence: CDR1 SGHRS, CDR2 YFSETQ. Trimming took 3 bases from V and 14 from J, leaving 15 bases between them. The CDR3, as DNA: TGCGCCAGCAGCTGGGACATCGGAAAAGCCCTCCACTTT. Translating it yields CASSWDIGKALHF. The whole variable domain, remainder taken from reference TRBV5-1 and TRBJ1-6, is KAGVTQTPRYLIKTRGQQVTLSCSPISGHRSVSWYQQTPGQGLQFLFEYFSETQRNKGNFPGRFSGRQFSNSRSEMNVSTLELGDSALYLCASSWDIGKALHFGNGTRLTVT.

The rearrangement links TRBV5-1 to TRBJ2-2, with 7 bases aligning to TRBD1. CDR1 and CDR2 from the germline V gene are SGHRS and YFSETQ. The junction had 10 bases not matched to a gene; V was cut back by 4 bases and J by 1 base. This CDR3 region has 17 residues. The CDR3 nucleotides are TGCGCCAGCAGCCCCCTCCCGGACAGGATGAACACCGGGGAGCTGTTTTTT. Amino acid sequence: CASSPLPDRMNTGELFF. The variable domain in full, with the rest retrieved from reference TRBV5-1 and TRBJ2-2, is KAGVTQTPRYLIKTRGQQVTLSCSPISGHRSVSWYQQTPGQGLQFLFEYFSETQRNKGNFPGRFSGRQFSNSRSEMNVSTLELGDSALYLCASSPLPDRMNTGELFFGEGSRLTVL.

J is TRBJ1-2 and V is TRBV19, with D hard to call. Trimming took off 1 base at V and 6 bases at J, with 12 bases between the two ends. There are 14 residues in the CDR3. CDR1 is LNHDA, CDR2 SQIVND, per germline (reference sequence). In nucleotides, the CDR3 is TGTGCCAGTAGTATAGGATTCGGGTATGATGGCTACACCTTC. This gives the protein CASSIGFGYDGYTF.

The rearrangement uses TRBV4-3 and TRBJ2-7; 12 nucleotides agree with TRBD2. The V gene end was trimmed by 0 bases and the J gene end by 1 base; junction bases not matched to a gene: 4. CDR1 and CDR2 (germline): LGHNA, YSLEER. The CDR3 has 17 residues. CDR3 sequence: CASSQDLAGGPSYEQYF. The CDR3 DNA follows: TGCGCCAGCAGCCAAGATCTAGCGGGGGGGCCATCCTACGAGCAGTACTTC.